One sample yielded the 20 T cell receptor beta chains listed below, sequenced in a study of T cell repertoires in cytomegalovirus infection (dated by TCRdb to between 2017 and 2020). Sequencer: Illumina HiSeq 1500. TCRdb handled the public reads itself, with Q25 trimming in fastp and clone calling in MiXCR, and kept productive beta chains. When rows share a CDR3 protein, they turn into one entry using the most common DNA and genes. The sample includes around 530,000 distinct CDR3 sequences, with approximately 26% observed a single time. About 12% of the sample is in the top ten clones. The specimen was PBMCs. These receptors came from a human donor in good health (CMV status not recorded). Some clones in this sample may be carry-over from other donors' samples.

J is TRBJ2-1 and V is TRBV11-2, with D uncertain. V lost 1 base, J lost 0 bases, and 10 bases lay in between. There are 16 residues in the CDR3. Germline loops: CDR1 SGHAT, CDR2 FQNNGV. CDR3 sequence: CASSLAFLSSYNEQFF. CDR3 DNA: TGTGCCAGCAGCTTAGCTTTTCTTAGCTCCTACAATGAGCAGTTCTTC.

This rearrangement joins TRBV5-5 to TRBJ1-3; D not certain. This CDR3 has 18 residues. The V gene's germline CDR1 is SGHKS and CDR2 YYEKEE (reference sequence). Trimming took off 0 bases at V and 2 bases at J, with 18 bases between the two ends. CDR3 sequence: CASSLGLKGKGAGNTIYF. The CDR3, as DNA: TGTGCCAGCAGCTTGGGCTTAAAAGGGAAAGGAGCTGGAAACACCATATATTTT.

This clonotype was observed a few times. The CDR3, as DNA: TGTGCCTGGACTCCACAGGAGAACACTGAAGCTTTCTTT. Residues: CAWTPQENTEAFF. The chain carries TRBV30 and TRBJ1-1; possibly TRBD1 for D (5 bases). V lost 4 bases and J lost 1, with 10 bases in between. Germline assignment: CDR1 GTSNPN and CDR2 SVGIG (reference sequence). This CDR3 is built from 13 residues.

This clonotype showed up just a few times. This sequence joins TRBV11-2 and TRBJ1-1; D gene unclear. Trimming took 4 bases from V and 10 from J, leaving 16 bases between them. In germline, CDR1 is SGHAT, CDR2 FQNNGV. The CDR3 runs 13 residues. DNA of the CDR3: TGTGCCAGCAGCTACTTAGACCGGGTAGGAGCTTTCTTT. Protein: CASSYLDRVGAFF.

This chain uses TRBV24-1 with TRBJ2-2; 7 nucleotides line up with TRBD2. The CDR3 covers 15 residues. Germline V gene data show CDR1 as KGHDR and CDR2 as SFDVKD. With V trimmed by 9 bases and J by 6 bases, 12 bases remained unmatched. The CDR3 DNA follows: TGTGCCACCCAAAGGGACGGGAGGTCCGCCGGGGAGCTGTTTTTT. Protein product: CATQRDGRSAGELFF.

This clonotype occurred a few times. CDR3 residues: CASILRRTDGNTIYF. The CDR3 region has the DNA TGTGCCAGCATCTTACGGAGGACAGATGGAAACACCATATATTTT. The chain carries TRBV6-5 and TRBJ1-3; D is perhaps TRBD1 (6 bases). The CDR3 extends over 15 amino acids. V was clipped by 7 bases and J by 3 bases, with 16 bases between them. The V gene's germline CDR1 is MNHEY and CDR2 SVGAGI.

This clonotype was detected many times. This chain connects TRBV7-2 to TRBJ1-3, with a weak D call TRBD1 (5 bases). CDR1 and CDR2 (germline): SGHTA, FQGNSA. The CDR3 covers 16 residues. V lost 1 base and J lost 2, with 12 bases in between. CDR3 region: CASSLDSGGAGNTIYF. DNA for the CDR3: TGTGCCAGCAGCTTAGACTCCGGGGGTGCTGGAAACACCATATATTTT.

V usage is TRBV14 and J usage is TRBJ1-2; D ambiguous. The CDR3 extends over 15 amino acids. The V end was cut by 4 bases, the J end by 4 bases, with 16 bases between. The germline gives CDR1 SGHDN, CDR2 FVKESK. The CDR3 here is CASSPLFDNLYGYTF. The DNA of the CDR3 is TGTGCCAGCAGCCCCCTTTTCGACAACCTCTATGGCTACACCTTC.

The chain has TRBV4-1 and TRBJ2-3; 7 bases line up with TRBD1. Germline CDR1 reads MGHRA; CDR2 reads YSYEKL. V was clipped by 7 bases and J by 0 bases; unmatched bases: 7. The CDR3 contains 15 residues. CDR3 loop: CASTQGESSTDTQYF. CDR3 nucleotides: TGCGCCAGCACCCAGGGGGAATCTAGCACAGATACGCAGTATTTT.

The rearrangement uses TRBV27 and TRBJ2-7, with D tentatively TRBD2 (5 bases). There are 15 residues in the CDR3. Germline V gene sequence: CDR1 MNHEY, CDR2 SMNVEV (reference sequence). Between the trimmed V and J ends, which lost 2 bases and 4 bases, there was a span of 15 bases. CDR3: CASSLGGPRGYEQYF. DNA of the CDR3: TGTGCCAGCAGTTTAGGAGGTCCGCGTGGGTACGAGCAGTACTTC.

The chain carries TRBV2 and TRBJ2-1; 9 bases line up with TRBD2. This CDR3 is built from 14 residues. Germline loops: CDR1 SNHLY, CDR2 FYNNEI. V gave up 10 bases and J gave up 4 bases; unmatched junction bases: 8. The CDR3 DNA is TGTGCCACCGGGGCTAGCGGGGATTACAATGAGCAGTTCTTC. Encoded protein: CATGASGDYNEQFF.

The J gene is TRBJ2-1, the V gene TRBV6-8; possibly TRBD1 or TRBD2 for D (5 bases each). Trimming cost V 7 bases and J 3 bases, with 31 bases left between them. The germline gives CDR1 MNHGY, CDR2 SAAAGT. CDR3 length equals 20 residues. The CDR3 is CASTNTTIMAAWGIYNEQFF. The CDR3 nucleotides are TGTGCCAGCACCAATACAACAATCATGGCGGCCTGGGGGATCTACAATGAGCAGTTCTTC.

This chain connects TRBV7-9 to TRBJ2-3; D uncertain. V lost 3 bases and J lost 1, with 14 bases in between. This CDR3 contains 16 residues. Germline CDR1 and CDR2: SEHNR and FQNEAQ (reference sequence). In DNA, the CDR3 is TGTGCCAGCAGCTTTCGGCAAGACGAGCGCACAGATACGCAGTATTTT. Translation gives CASSFRQDERTDTQYF.

V and J are TRBV6-2 or TRBV6-3 and TRBJ2-7; 10 nucleotides align to TRBD2. Germline values: CDR1 MNHEY, CDR2 SVGEGT. The junction had 16 bases not matched to a gene; V was cut back by 5 bases and J by 3 bases. CDR3 length: 18 amino acids. CDR3 coding DNA: TGTGCCAGCAGTCCCCCCGCGGGACTAGCGTTCTCCTACTACGAGCAGTACGTC. Amino acid sequence: CASSPPAGLAFSYYEQYV.

The genes are TRBV5-1 and TRBJ2-7, with D tentatively TRBD2 (6 bases). Germline-derived CDR1 and CDR2 are SGHRS and YFSETQ. V dropped 0 bases and J dropped 3 bases, with 22 bases sitting between them. The length of the CDR3 is 18 residues. The CDR3 coding sequence is TGCGCCAGCAGCTTGGGGCTCTCGGTGGGGACTGTAGTCTACGAGCAGTACGTC. It yields the protein CASSLGLSVGTVVYEQYV.

This clonotype occurred a few times. The chain employs TRBV10-3 and TRBJ2-3; D might be TRBD2 (6 bases). Germline CDR1 is ENHRY and CDR2 is SYGVKD. CDR3 length equals 13 residues. The V end was cut by 4 bases, the J end by 2 bases, with 7 bases between. CDR3 bases: TGTGCCATCAGTGGGACTAACACAGATACGCAGTATTTT. This codes for CAISGTNTDTQYF.

This clonotype was counted a few times. The chain joins TRBV29-1 to TRBJ1-4; the D is unclear. Germline V gene lookup returns CDR1 SQVTM and CDR2 ANQGSEA. Trimming stripped 7 bases from V and 1 base from J, with 10 bases between. The CDR3 consists of 13 residues. In DNA, the CDR3 is TGCAGCGCCGGGGAGTTAACTAATGAAAAACTGTTTTTT. This translates into CSAGELTNEKLFF.

The chain has TRBV5-1 and TRBJ2-5; 7 bases are shared with TRBD2. Per germline, CDR1 SGHRS and CDR2 YFSETQ. The CDR3 spans 14 residues. Losses at the gene ends were 9 bases for V and 0 bases for J; bases not matched to a gene: 8. CDR3 loop: CATQLAPYQETQYF. In DNA, the CDR3 is TGCGCCACTCAACTAGCGCCGTACCAAGAGACCCAGTACTTC. Combining the CDR3 with reference TRBV5-1 and TRBJ2-5 gives the whole variable domain KAGVTQTPRYLIKTRGQQVTLSCSPISGHRSVSWYQQTPGQGLQFLFEYFSETQRNKGNFPGRFSGRQFSNSRSEMNVSTLELGDSALYLCATQLAPYQETQYFGPGTRLLVL.

There are many counts of this clonotype. The chain joins TRBV12-3 or TRBV12-4 to TRBJ2-3; TRBD2 matches at 9 bases. The CDR3 extends over 14 amino acids. V lost 2 bases and J lost 5; bases outside the gene matches: 2. This CDR3 reads CASSLQLAGDTQYF. In nucleotides, the CDR3 is TGTGCCAGCAGTTTACAACTAGCGGGAGATACGCAGTATTTT.

The table lists this clonotype with a few counts. The rearrangement joins TRBV28 to TRBJ2-7; D may be TRBD1 or TRBD2 (5 bases each). This CDR3 spans 14 amino acids. CDR1 is MDHEN, CDR2 SYDVKM, per germline. V lost 4 bases to trimming and J lost 3 bases, with 13 bases between them. The CDR3 bases are TGTGCCAGCAGTTACCCCGGGACCCACTACGAGCAGTACTTC. Its protein product is CASSYPGTHYEQYF. Together with reference TRBV28 and TRBJ2-7, the CDR3 gives the full variable domain: DVKVTQSSRYLVKRTGEKVFLECVQDMDHENMFWYRQDPGLGLRLIYFSYDVKMKEKGDIPEGYSVSREKKERFSLILESASTNQTSMYLCASSYPGTHYEQYFGPGTRLTVT.